The rows below give T cell receptor beta chains drawn from one sample of a study of patients and donors after allogeneic stem cell transplantation. TCRdb reprocessed the RT-PCR reads with MiXCR, giving one entry per CDR3 protein. This sample has tens of thousands of distinct CDR3 sequences; 4.5% to 5% occur once, and the top ten carry roughly 2.5%. The sequenced sample consisted of blood, either unsorted or a sorted T cell fraction (not recorded which). These receptors originate from a human donor who was either an allogeneic HSCT recipient or a stem cell or donor lymphocyte infusion donor (not recorded which). It is not recorded whose cells these are; they may come from a transplant donor. CDR3s include the opening cysteine and the closing phenylalanine or tryptophan. The D gene is left open where the match is weak. Not all rows give a size; the values are once, few, many and, for expanded clones, a class.

v_gene: TRBV7-9
abundance: many
len: 14
d_gene: TRBD2
j_gene: TRBJ2-5
CDR3aa: CASSYGLGQETQYF
CDR3nt: TGTGCCAGCAGCTACGGACTAGGCCAAGAGACCCAGTACTTC

v_gene: TRBV3-1
abundance: many
len: 14
d_gene: TRBD2
j_gene: TRBJ2-5
CDR3aa: CASSQGTSKETQYF
CDR3nt: TGTGCCAGCAGCCAAGGGACTAGCAAGGAGACCCAGTACTTC

v_gene: TRBV6-1
abundance: few
len: 18
d_gene: TRBD2
j_gene: TRBJ2-1
CDR3aa: CASRSMRLAGGSYNEQFF
CDR3nt: TGTGCCAGCAGGTCAATGCGACTAGCGGGGGGGTCCTACAATGAGCAGTTCTTC

v_gene: TRBV6-1
abundance: NA
len: 14
d_gene: TRBD1
j_gene: TRBJ2-7
CDR3aa: CASSAGTGVHEQYF
CDR3nt: TGTGCCAGCAGTGCCGGGACAGGGGTCCACGAGCAGTACTTC

v_gene: TRBV19
abundance: NA
len: 13
d_gene: NA
j_gene: TRBJ1-2
CDR3aa: CASTTGFGYGYTF
CDR3nt: TGTGCCAGTACCACGGGGTTTGGCTATGGCTACACCTTC

v_gene: TRBV6-1
abundance: many
len: 14
d_gene: NA
j_gene: TRBJ2-7
CDR3aa: CASSLTGRDYEQYF
CDR3nt: TGTGCCAGCTCACTGACAGGGAGGGACTACGAGCAGTACTTC

v_gene: TRBV12-3/TRBV12-4
abundance: many
len: 16
d_gene: NA
j_gene: TRBJ2-3
CDR3aa: CASSPGGLTVTDTQYF
CDR3nt: TGTGCCAGCAGTCCCGGAGGACTAACCGTCACAGATACGCAGTATTTT

v_gene: TRBV9
abundance: many
len: 15
d_gene: NA
j_gene: TRBJ2-5
CDR3aa: CASSVGPQSGETQYF
CDR3nt: TGTGCCAGCAGCGTAGGTCCCCAGTCAGGGGAGACCCAGTACTTC

v_gene: TRBV5-6
abundance: NA
len: 14
d_gene: TRBD2
j_gene: TRBJ2-7
CDR3aa: CASSIGGFSYEQYF
CDR3nt: TGTGCCAGCAGTATCGGGGGGTTCTCTTACGAGCAGTACTTC

v_gene: TRBV10-2
abundance: many
len: 14
d_gene: NA
j_gene: TRBJ1-5
CDR3aa: CASREGGGTQPQHF
CDR3nt: TGCGCCAGCAGAGAGGGTGGGGGTACTCAGCCCCAGCATTTT

v_gene: TRBV6-1
abundance: few
len: 16
d_gene: NA
j_gene: TRBJ1-5
CDR3aa: CASSPGQTYSNQPQHF
CDR3nt: TGTGCCAGCAGCCCGGGGCAGACCTATAGCAATCAGCCCCAGCATTTT

v_gene: TRBV4-2
abundance: NA
len: 14
d_gene: NA
j_gene: TRBJ2-7
CDR3aa: CASSPVREPYEQYF
CDR3nt: TGTGCCAGCAGCCCCGTTAGGGAACCTTACGAGCAGTACTTC

v_gene: TRBV20-1
abundance: many
len: 11
d_gene: NA
j_gene: TRBJ2-7
CDR3aa: CSAGTSYEQYF
CDR3nt: TGCAGTGCTGGGACATCCTACGAGCAGTACTTC

v_gene: TRBV5-1
abundance: many
len: 17
d_gene: TRBD2
j_gene: TRBJ2-3
CDR3aa: CASSSRTSGHSGDTQYF
CDR3nt: TGCGCCAGCAGCTCTCGGACTAGCGGACATTCAGGGGATACGCAGTATTTT

v_gene: TRBV10-3
abundance: NA
len: 13
d_gene: TRBD2
j_gene: TRBJ2-7
CDR3aa: CAIRTSGGGEQYF
CDR3nt: TGTGCCATCAGGACTAGCGGCGGCGGGGAGCAGTACTTC

v_gene: TRBV3-1
abundance: few
len: 14
d_gene: TRBD1
j_gene: TRBJ1-2
CDR3aa: CASSGTGGNYGYTF
CDR3nt: TGTGCCAGCAGCGGGACAGGGGGGAACTATGGCTACACCTTC

v_gene: TRBV20-1
abundance: many
len: 15
d_gene: TRBD1
j_gene: TRBJ1-2
CDR3aa: CSASAPDRGSYGYTF
CDR3nt: TGCAGTGCTAGTGCACCGGACAGGGGTAGCTATGGCTACACCTTC

v_gene: TRBV29-1
abundance: many
len: 12
d_gene: TRBD1
j_gene: TRBJ1-5
CDR3aa: CSVRQGNQPQHF
CDR3nt: TGCAGCGTCCGACAGGGGAATCAGCCCCAGCATTTT

v_gene: TRBV7-3
abundance: few
len: 11
d_gene: NA
j_gene: TRBJ2-1
CDR3aa: CASSSDATQVF
CDR3nt: TGTGCCAGCAGCTCCGACGCGACCCAAGTCTTC

v_gene: TRBV13
abundance: NA
len: 15
d_gene: NA
j_gene: TRBJ2-3
CDR3aa: CASSARSSSTDTQYF
CDR3nt: TGTGCCAGCAGCGCAAGATCCTCCAGCACAGATACGCAGTATTTT

v_gene: TRBV2
abundance: many
len: 13
d_gene: TRBD1
j_gene: TRBJ1-1
CDR3aa: CASSKDRGTEAFF
CDR3nt: TGTGCCAGCAGCAAGGACAGGGGCACTGAAGCTTTCTTT

v_gene: TRBV11-2
abundance: many
len: 14
d_gene: NA
j_gene: TRBJ1-1
CDR3aa: CASSSGRRIAEAFF
CDR3nt: TGTGCCAGCAGCTCCGGACGGCGTATCGCTGAAGCTTTCTTT

v_gene: TRBV27
abundance: many
len: 15
d_gene: NA
j_gene: TRBJ2-7
CDR3aa: CASSLSPRGDYEQYF
CDR3nt: TGTGCCAGCAGTTTATCGCCCAGGGGTGATTACGAGCAGTACTTC

v_gene: TRBV19
abundance: many
len: 13
d_gene: NA
j_gene: TRBJ2-2
CDR3aa: CASRGTAAGELFF
CDR3nt: TGTGCCAGTAGAGGGACGGCGGCCGGGGAGCTGTTTTTT

v_gene: TRBV10-3
abundance: many
len: 15
d_gene: NA
j_gene: TRBJ2-3
CDR3aa: CAISDPGTRTDTQYF
CDR3nt: TGTGCCATCAGTGATCCTGGGACGAGAACAGATACGCAGTATTTT

v_gene: TRBV19
abundance: many
len: 14
d_gene: NA
j_gene: TRBJ2-2
CDR3aa: CASSTWTDTGELFF
CDR3nt: TGTGCCAGTAGTACCTGGACGGACACCGGGGAGCTGTTTTTT

v_gene: TRBV5-6
abundance: medium-sized
len: 15
d_gene: NA
j_gene: TRBJ2-3
CDR3aa: CASSSPGQLTDTQYF
CDR3nt: TGTGCCAGCAGCAGCCCCGGACAGCTCACAGATACGCAGTATTTT

v_gene: TRBV20-1
abundance: many
len: 14
d_gene: NA
j_gene: TRBJ1-2
CDR3aa: CSASRGTANYGYTF
CDR3nt: TGCAGTGCTTCTCGGGGGACGGCCAACTATGGCTACACCTTC

v_gene: TRBV18
abundance: many
len: 14
d_gene: TRBD1
j_gene: TRBJ1-6
CDR3aa: CASSPNTGGSPLHF
CDR3nt: TGTGCCAGCTCACCAAACACAGGGGGTTCACCCCTCCACTTT

v_gene: TRBV28
abundance: few
len: 20
d_gene: TRBD2
j_gene: TRBJ2-1
CDR3aa: CASTPPGTSGRNPSYNEQFF
CDR3nt: TGTGCCAGCACCCCCCCCGGGACTAGCGGGAGGAACCCCTCCTACAATGAGCAGTTCTTC

v_gene: TRBV19
abundance: many
len: 13
d_gene: NA
j_gene: TRBJ2-7
CDR3aa: CASSMNGGYEQYF
CDR3nt: TGTGCCAGTAGTATGAATGGAGGCTACGAGCAGTACTTC

v_gene: TRBV9
abundance: few
len: 14
d_gene: TRBD1
j_gene: TRBJ1-2
CDR3aa: CASSVGQAASGYTF
CDR3nt: TGTGCCAGCAGCGTCGGACAGGCAGCTTCTGGCTACACCTTC

v_gene: TRBV18
abundance: many
len: 13
d_gene: NA
j_gene: TRBJ1-1
CDR3aa: CASSTTEQTGAFF
CDR3nt: TGTGCCAGCTCAACGACAGAGCAGACGGGGGCTTTCTTT

v_gene: TRBV20-1
abundance: many
len: 20
d_gene: TRBD2
j_gene: TRBJ2-3
CDR3aa: CSARDLLGLAGVKSTDTQYF
CDR3nt: TGCAGTGCTAGAGATTTGCTAGGACTAGCGGGAGTCAAGAGCACAGATACGCAGTATTTT

v_gene: TRBV28
abundance: few
len: 12
d_gene: NA
j_gene: TRBJ2-7
CDR3aa: CASNRGSYEQYF
CDR3nt: TGTGCCAGCAATCGCGGCTCCTACGAGCAGTACTTC

v_gene: TRBV23-1
abundance: few
len: 14
d_gene: NA
j_gene: TRBJ1-5
CDR3aa: CATRGPYSNQPQHF
CDR3nt: TGCGCCACCAGGGGACCCTATAGCAATCAGCCCCAGCATTTT

v_gene: TRBV28
abundance: many
len: 16
d_gene: TRBD2
j_gene: TRBJ2-5
CDR3aa: CATETSGRVLVETQYF
CDR3nt: TGTGCCACCGAGACTAGCGGGAGGGTTTTGGTGGAGACCCAGTACTTC

v_gene: TRBV2
abundance: many
len: 15
d_gene: NA
j_gene: TRBJ1-2
CDR3aa: CASSASQDSFYGYTF
CDR3nt: TGTGCCAGCAGTGCATCCCAGGACAGTTTCTATGGCTACACCTTC

v_gene: TRBV6-1
abundance: NA
len: 10
d_gene: NA
j_gene: TRBJ2-3
CDR3aa: CTTGQDTQYF
CDR3nt: TGTACTACAGGGCAAGATACGCAGTATTTT

v_gene: TRBV28
abundance: once
len: 14
d_gene: NA
j_gene: TRBJ2-6
CDR3aa: CASSLGAGANVLTF
CDR3nt: TGTGCCAGCAGTTTAGGAGCTGGGGCCAACGTCCTGACTTTC